This T cell receptor beta chain was captured by sequencing in a study of T cells in localized non-small cell lung cancer. Profiled with immunoSEQ multiplex PCR; TCRdb holds only in-frame clones, not every one. The data contain some 1,300 clones, about 25% of them singletons. Study-wide points: For the top 100 tumor clones, a median about 50 also appeared in adjacent lung. Uninvolved nearby lung showed the greatest T cell clonality, exceeding that found in tumor. Greater T cell density in blood accompanied longer overall survival. Without multi-region sequencing, intratumor heterogeneity could not be excluded.

This clone was counted between two and nine times. Its antigen is still unknown. The J segment lost 1 base and the V segment lost 10 bases, leaving 8 bases of the junction unmatched. This CDR3 region has 17 residues. The germline CDR1 and CDR2 sequences are MNHGY and SAAAGT. This sample comprised lung tumor tissue, obtained before any cancer treatment. The sequence derives from a man between 40 and 69 years old with stage II squamous cell lung carcinoma. The rearrangement links TRBV6-8 to TRBJ2-1, with 15 bases fitting TRBD2. CDR3: CAIPGLAGGDSYNEQFF. CDR3 nucleotide sequence: TGTGCCATCCCGGGACTAGCGGGAGGAGATTCCTACAATGAGCAGTTCTTC.